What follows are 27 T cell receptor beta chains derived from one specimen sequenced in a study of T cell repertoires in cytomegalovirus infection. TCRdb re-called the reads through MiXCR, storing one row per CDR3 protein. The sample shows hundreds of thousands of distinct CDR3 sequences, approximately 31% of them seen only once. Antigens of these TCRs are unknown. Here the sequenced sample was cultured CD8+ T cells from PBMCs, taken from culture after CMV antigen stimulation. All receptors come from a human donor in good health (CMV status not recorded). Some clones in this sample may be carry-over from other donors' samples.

CDR3 nucleotides: TGTGCCAGCAGTTACTCCCGGGACAGGGGATCCACTGAAGCTTTCTTT. The encoded protein is CASSYSRDRGSTEAFF. V and J are TRBV6-6 and TRBJ1-1; 10 bases are shared with TRBD1. This CDR3 contains 16 residues. CDR1 is MNHNY and CDR2 is SVGAGI in the germline V gene (reference sequence). V was clipped by 0 bases and J by 4 bases; unmatched bases: 5.

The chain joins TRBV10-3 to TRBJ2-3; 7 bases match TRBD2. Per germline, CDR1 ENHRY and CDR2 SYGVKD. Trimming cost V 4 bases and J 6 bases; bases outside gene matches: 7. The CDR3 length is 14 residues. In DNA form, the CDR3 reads TGTGCCATCAGTGTCGGGGCGGGGGACGATACGCAGTATTTT. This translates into CAISVGAGDDTQYF.

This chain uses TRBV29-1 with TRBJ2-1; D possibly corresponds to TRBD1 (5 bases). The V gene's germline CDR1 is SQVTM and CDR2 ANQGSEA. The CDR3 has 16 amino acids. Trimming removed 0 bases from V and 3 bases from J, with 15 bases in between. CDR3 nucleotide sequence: TGCAGCGTTGAAGATTTCGGCAGGGAAAACTACAATGAGCAGTTCTTC. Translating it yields CSVEDFGRENYNEQFF.

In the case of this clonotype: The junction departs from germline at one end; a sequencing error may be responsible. As DNA, the CDR3 is TGTGCCAGCAGCCCAGGGATAGAGCAGCTCTTC. Encoded protein: CASSPGIEQLF. The V gene is TRBV7-2, the J gene TRBJ2-1; possible D gene TRBD1, 5 bases. Germline V gives CDR1 SGHTA, CDR2 FQGNSA. The CDR3 covers 11 residues. The full variable domain, in which reference TRBV7-2 and TRBJ2-1 provide the parts outside the CDR3, is GAGVSQSPSNKVTEKGKDVELRCDPISGHTALYWYRQSLGQGLEFLIYFQGNSAPDKSGLPSDRFSAERTGGSVSTLTIQRTQQEDSAVYLCASSPGIEQLFGPGTRLTVL.

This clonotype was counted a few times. The CDR3 reads CATRIREPGELFF. CDR3 bases: TGTGCCACCCGGATTCGGGAGCCCGGGGAGCTGTTTTTT. The chain is built from TRBV10-3 and TRBJ2-2, with D tentatively TRBD2 (6 bases). Germline V CDR1 and CDR2: ENHRY, SYGVKD. The CDR3 runs 13 residues. The V gene lost 10 bases and the J gene lost 6 bases, with 15 bases spanning the gap.

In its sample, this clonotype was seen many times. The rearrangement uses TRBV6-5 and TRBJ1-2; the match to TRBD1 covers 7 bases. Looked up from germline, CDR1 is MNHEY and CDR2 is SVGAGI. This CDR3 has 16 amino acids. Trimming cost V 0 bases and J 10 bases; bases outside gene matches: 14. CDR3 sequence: CASSYSLSGTVRDYTF. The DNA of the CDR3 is TGTGCCAGCAGTTACTCGTTATCCGGGACAGTGCGTGACTACACCTTC.

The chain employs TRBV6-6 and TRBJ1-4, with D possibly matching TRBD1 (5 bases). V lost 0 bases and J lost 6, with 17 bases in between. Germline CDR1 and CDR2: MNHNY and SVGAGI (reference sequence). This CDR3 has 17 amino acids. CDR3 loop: CASSYSRYPGSDEKLFF. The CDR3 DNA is TGTGCCAGCAGTTACTCGAGGTACCCAGGGTCGGATGAAAAACTGTTTTTT.

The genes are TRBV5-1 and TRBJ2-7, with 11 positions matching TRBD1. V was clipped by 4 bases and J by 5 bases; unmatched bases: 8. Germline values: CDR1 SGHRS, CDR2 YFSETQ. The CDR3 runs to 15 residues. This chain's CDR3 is CASSLRDRGVHEQYF. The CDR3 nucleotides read TGCGCCAGCAGCCTCCGGGACAGGGGGGTCCACGAGCAGTACTTC.

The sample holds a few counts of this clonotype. The CDR3 loop reads CASSHPDNTEAFF. CDR3 DNA sequence: TGCGCCAGCAGCCACCCCGATAACACTGAAGCTTTCTTT. The chain carries TRBV4-1 and TRBJ1-1; D is ambiguous. The germline CDR1 and CDR2 sequences are MGHRA and YSYEKL. The CDR3 totals 13 residues. V lost 3 bases to trimming and J lost 2 bases, with 7 bases between them.

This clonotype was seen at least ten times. CDR3 sequence (DNA): TGTGCCAGCAGCCTATCCCCACTAGCAGGCACAGATACGCAGTATTTT. This encodes CASSLSPLAGTDTQYF. V and J are TRBV7-2 and TRBJ2-3; D is perhaps TRBD2 (6 bases). V was clipped by 5 bases and J by 1 base, with 16 bases between them. Germline assignment: CDR1 SGHTA and CDR2 FQGNSA. There are 16 residues in the CDR3.

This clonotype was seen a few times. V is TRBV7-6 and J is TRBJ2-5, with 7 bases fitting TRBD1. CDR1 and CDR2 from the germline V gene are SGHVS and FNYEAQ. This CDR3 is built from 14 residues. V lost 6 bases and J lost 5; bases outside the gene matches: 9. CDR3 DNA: TGTGCCAGCAGTTCGGCAGGGGGTATCGAGACCCAGTACTTC. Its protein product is CASSSAGGIETQYF.

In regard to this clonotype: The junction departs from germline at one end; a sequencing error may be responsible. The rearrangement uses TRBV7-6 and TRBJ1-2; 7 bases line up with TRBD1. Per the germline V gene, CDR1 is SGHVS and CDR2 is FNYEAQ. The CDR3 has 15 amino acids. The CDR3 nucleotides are TGTGTCAGCAGCTTAGAGGCTGTCCAGGGGGGTGGCTACACCTTC. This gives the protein CVSSLEAVQGGGYTF.

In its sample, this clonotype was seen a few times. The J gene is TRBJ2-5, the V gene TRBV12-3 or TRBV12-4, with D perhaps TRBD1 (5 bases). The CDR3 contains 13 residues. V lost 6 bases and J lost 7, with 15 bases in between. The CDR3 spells CASSLGPRGTQYF. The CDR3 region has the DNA TGTGCCAGCAGCCTGGGGCCCAGAGGGACCCAGTACTTC.

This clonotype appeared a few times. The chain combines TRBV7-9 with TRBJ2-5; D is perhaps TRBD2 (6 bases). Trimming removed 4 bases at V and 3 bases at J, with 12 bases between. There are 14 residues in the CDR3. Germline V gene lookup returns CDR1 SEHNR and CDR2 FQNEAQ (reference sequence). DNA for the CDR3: TGTGCCAGCAGCTCCGGAAGGAGGGAAGAGACCCAGTACTTC. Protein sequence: CASSSGRREETQYF.

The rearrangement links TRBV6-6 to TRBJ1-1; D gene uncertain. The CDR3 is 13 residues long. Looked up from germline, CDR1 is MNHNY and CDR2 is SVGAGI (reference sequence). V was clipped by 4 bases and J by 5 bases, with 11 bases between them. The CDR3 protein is CASSLPDATEAFF. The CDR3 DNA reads TGTGCCAGCAGTTTACCCGACGCTACTGAAGCTTTCTTT.

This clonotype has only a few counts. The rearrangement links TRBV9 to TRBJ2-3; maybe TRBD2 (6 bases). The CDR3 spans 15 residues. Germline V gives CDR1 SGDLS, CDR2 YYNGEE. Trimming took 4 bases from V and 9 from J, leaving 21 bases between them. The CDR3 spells CASSPRRGSTKTQYF. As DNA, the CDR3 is TGTGCCAGCAGCCCTCGGCGGGGTAGCACGAAGACGCAGTATTTT.

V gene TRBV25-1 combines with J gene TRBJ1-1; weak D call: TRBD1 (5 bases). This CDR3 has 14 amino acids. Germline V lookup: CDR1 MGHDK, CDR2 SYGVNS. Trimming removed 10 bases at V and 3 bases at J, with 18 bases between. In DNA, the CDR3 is TGTGCCAACAGAAAGGGGCAGACTTACACTGAAGCTTTCTTT. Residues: CANRKGQTYTEAFF.

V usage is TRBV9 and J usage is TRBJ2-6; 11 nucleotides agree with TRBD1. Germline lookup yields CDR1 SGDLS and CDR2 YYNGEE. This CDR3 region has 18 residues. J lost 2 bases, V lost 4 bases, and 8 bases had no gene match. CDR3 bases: TGTGCCAGCAGCCCTAGTAGGGACAGGGGGGCTGGGGCCAACGTCCTGACTTTC. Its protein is CASSPSRDRGAGANVLTF.

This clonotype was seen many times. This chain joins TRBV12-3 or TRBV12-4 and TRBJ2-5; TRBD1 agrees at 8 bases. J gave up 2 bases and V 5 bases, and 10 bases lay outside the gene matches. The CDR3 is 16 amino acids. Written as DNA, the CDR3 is TGTGCCAGCAGTAGGACCGGTAGACAGGGGCAAGAGACCCAGTACTTC. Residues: CASSRTGRQGQETQYF.

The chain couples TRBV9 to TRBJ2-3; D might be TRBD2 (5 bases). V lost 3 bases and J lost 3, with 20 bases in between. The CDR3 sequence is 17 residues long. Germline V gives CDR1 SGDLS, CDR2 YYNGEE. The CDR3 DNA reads TGTGCCAGCAGCGACTGGTCGTTGGGGTCGGGGACAGATACGCAGTATTTT. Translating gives CASSDWSLGSGTDTQYF.

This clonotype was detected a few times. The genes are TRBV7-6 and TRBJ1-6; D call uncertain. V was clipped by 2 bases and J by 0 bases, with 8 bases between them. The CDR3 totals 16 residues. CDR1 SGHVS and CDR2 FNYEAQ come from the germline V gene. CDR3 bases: TGTGCCAGCAGCTTATACAACCCCTCCTATAATTCACCCCTCCACTTT. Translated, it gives CASSLYNPSYNSPLHF.

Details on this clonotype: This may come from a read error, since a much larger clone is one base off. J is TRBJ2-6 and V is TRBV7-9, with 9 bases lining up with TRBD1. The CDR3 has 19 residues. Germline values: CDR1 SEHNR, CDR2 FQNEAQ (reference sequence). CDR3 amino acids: CAGSSGQGISHSGANVLTF. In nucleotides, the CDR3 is TGTGCCGGCAGCTCGGGACAGGGAATATCCCACTCTGGGGCCAACGTCCTGACTTTC.

CDR3 residues: CASSYGSTADTQYF. In DNA, the CDR3 is TGTGCCAGCAGTTACGGGTCAACGGCAGATACGCAGTATTTT. The genes are TRBV6-2 or TRBV6-3 and TRBJ2-3; no firm D call. Germline CDR1 and CDR2: MNHEY and SVGEGT. The V and J ends lost 2 bases and 4 bases respectively, with 10 bases between them. CDR3 size: 14 residues.

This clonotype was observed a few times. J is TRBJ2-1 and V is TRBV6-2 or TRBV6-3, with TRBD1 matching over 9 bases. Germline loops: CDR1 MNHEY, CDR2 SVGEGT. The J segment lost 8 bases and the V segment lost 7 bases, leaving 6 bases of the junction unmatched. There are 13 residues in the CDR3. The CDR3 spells CASTGQGLDEQFF. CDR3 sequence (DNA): TGTGCCAGCACCGGACAGGGGCTGGATGAGCAGTTCTTC.

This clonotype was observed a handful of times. This CDR3 reads CASNFRQGTYNEQFF. For the CDR3, the DNA is TGTGCCAGCAACTTTCGACAGGGAACCTACAATGAGCAGTTCTTC. V is TRBV7-9 and J is TRBJ2-1; 7 positions match TRBD1. From germline, CDR1 is SEHNR and CDR2 FQNEAQ (reference sequence). The J segment lost 2 bases and the V segment lost 7 bases, leaving 8 bases of the junction unmatched. The CDR3 spans 15 residues.

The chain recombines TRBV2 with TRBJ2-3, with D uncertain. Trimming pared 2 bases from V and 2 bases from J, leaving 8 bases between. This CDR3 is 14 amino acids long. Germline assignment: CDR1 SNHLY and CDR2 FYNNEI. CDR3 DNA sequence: TGTGCCAGCAGTGAAATAACGAACACAGATACGCAGTATTTT. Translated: CASSEITNTDTQYF. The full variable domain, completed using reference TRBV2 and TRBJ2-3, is EPEVTQTPSHQVTQMGQEVILRCVPISNHLYFYWYRQILGQKVEFLVSFYNNEISEKSEIFDDQFSVERPDGSNFTLKIRSTKLEDSAMYFCASSEITNTDTQYFGPGTRLTVL.

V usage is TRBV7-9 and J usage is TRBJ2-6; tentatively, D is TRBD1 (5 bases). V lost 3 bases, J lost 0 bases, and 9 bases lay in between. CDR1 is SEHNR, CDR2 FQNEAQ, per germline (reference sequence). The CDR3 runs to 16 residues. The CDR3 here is CASSFQTVSGANVLTF. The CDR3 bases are TGTGCCAGCAGCTTCCAGACAGTCTCTGGGGCCAACGTCCTGACTTTC.